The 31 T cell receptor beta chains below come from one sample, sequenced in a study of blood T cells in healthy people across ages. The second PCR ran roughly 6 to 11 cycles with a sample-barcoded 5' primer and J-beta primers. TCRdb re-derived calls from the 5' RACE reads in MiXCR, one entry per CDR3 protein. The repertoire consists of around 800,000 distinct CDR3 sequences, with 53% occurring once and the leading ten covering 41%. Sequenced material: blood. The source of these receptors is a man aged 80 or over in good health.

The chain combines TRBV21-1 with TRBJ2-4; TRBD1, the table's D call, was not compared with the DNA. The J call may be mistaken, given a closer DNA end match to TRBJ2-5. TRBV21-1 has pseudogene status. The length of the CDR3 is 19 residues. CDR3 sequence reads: CASSKDGPGGREYQETQYF. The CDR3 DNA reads TGTGCCAGCAGCAAAGATGGTCCAGGGGGACGGGAGTATCAAGAGACCCAGTACTTC.

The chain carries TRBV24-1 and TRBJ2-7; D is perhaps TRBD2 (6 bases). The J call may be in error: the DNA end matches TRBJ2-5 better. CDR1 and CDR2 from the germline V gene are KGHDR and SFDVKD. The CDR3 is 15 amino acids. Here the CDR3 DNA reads TGTGCCACCAGTGATCCGGGAGTCGTGGGAGAGACCCAGTACTTC. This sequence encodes CATSDPGVVGETQYF.

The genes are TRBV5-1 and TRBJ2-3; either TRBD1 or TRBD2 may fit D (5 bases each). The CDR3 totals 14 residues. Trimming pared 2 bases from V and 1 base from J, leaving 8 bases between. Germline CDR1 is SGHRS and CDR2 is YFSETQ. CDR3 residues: CASSFGTGTDTQYF. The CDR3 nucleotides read TGCGCCAGCAGCTTTGGGACGGGCACAGATACGCAGTATTTT.

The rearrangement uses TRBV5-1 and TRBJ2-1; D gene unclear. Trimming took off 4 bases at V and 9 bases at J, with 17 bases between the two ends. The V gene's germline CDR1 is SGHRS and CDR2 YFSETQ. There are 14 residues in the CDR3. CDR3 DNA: TGCGCCAGCAGCGGGCTAGGAGTTTTATCTGAGCAGTTCTTC. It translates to CASSGLGVLSEQFF.

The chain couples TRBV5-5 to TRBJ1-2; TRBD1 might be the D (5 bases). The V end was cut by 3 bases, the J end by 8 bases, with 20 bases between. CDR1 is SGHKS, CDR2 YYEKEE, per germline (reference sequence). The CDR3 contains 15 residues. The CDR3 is CASSSPRLRGDGYTF. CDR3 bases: TGTGCCAGCAGCTCCCCTCGCCTTCGAGGGGACGGCTACACCTTC.

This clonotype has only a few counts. The CDR3 DNA sequence: TGCAGTGCTCCGAGGGGATCACCAGATACGCAGTATTTT. It is translated as CSAPRGSPDTQYF. The genes are TRBV20-1 and TRBJ2-3; perhaps D is TRBD1 or TRBD2 (5 bases each). Germline assignment: CDR1 DFQATT and CDR2 SNEGSKA (reference sequence). V shed 5 bases and J shed 4 bases, with 13 bases lying between them. The CDR3 runs 13 residues.

Here the CDR3 DNA reads TGTGCCAGCAGCTTAAATCACTACGAGCAGTACTTC. Its translation is CASSLNHYEQYF. This chain joins TRBV7-2 and TRBJ2-7; D is undetermined. CDR1 is SGHTA, CDR2 FQGNSA, per germline. Trimming took off 2 bases at V and 3 bases at J, with 5 bases between the two ends. There are 12 residues in the CDR3.

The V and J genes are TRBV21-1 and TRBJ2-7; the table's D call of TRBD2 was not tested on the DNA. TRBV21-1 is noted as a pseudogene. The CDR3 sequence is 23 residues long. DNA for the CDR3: TGTGCCAGCAGCAAAGGAGTAAGTTTTTCGAGAGGGCCGCAGGATCATTCGGTCTACGAGCAGTACTTC. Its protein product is CASSKGVSFSRGPQDHSVYEQYF.

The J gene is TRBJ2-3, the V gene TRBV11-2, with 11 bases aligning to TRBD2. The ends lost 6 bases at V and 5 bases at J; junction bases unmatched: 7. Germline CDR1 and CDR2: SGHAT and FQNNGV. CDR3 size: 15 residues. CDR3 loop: CASRRLAGRGDTQYF. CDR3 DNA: TGTGCCAGCAGACGACTAGCGGGAAGGGGAGATACGCAGTATTTT.

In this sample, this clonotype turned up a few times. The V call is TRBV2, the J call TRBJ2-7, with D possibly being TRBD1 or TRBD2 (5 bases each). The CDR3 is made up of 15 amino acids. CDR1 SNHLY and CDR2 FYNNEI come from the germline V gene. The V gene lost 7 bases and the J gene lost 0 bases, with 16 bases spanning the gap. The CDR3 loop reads CASNEGRRSSYEQYF. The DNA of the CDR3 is TGTGCCAGCAACGAGGGACGGAGGAGCTCCTACGAGCAGTACTTC.

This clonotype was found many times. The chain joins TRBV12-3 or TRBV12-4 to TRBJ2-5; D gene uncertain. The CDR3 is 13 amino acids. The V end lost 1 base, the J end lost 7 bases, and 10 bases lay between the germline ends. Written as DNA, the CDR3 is TGTGCCAGCAGTTTAGGAGCGACCGGGACCCAGTACTTC. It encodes CASSLGATGTQYF.

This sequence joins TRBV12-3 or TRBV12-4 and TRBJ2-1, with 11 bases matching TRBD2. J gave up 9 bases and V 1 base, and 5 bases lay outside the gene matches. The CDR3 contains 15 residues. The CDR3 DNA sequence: TGTGCCAGCAGTTTAGGCCTAGCGGGAGGATTTGAGCAGTTCTTC. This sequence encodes CASSLGLAGGFEQFF.

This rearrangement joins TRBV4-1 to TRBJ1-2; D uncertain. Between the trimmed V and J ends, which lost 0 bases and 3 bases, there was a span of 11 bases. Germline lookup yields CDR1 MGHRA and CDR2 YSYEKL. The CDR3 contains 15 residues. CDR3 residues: CASSQDGGPDYGYTF. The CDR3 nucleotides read TGCGCCAGCAGCCAAGATGGTGGGCCGGACTATGGCTACACCTTC.

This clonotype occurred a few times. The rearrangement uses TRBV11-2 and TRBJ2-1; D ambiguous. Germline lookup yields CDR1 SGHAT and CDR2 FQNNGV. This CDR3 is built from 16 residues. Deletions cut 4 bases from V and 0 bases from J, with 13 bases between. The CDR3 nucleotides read TGTGCCAGCAGCTCCCTTGGTGGCCACTCCTACAATGAGCAGTTCTTC. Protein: CASSSLGGHSYNEQFF. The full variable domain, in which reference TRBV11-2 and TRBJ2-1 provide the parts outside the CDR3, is EAGVAQSPRYKIIEKRQSVAFWCNPISGHATLYWYQQILGQGPKLLIQFQNNGVVDDSQLPKDRFSAERLKGVDSTLKIQPAKLEDSAVYLCASSSLGGHSYNEQFFGPGTRLTVL.

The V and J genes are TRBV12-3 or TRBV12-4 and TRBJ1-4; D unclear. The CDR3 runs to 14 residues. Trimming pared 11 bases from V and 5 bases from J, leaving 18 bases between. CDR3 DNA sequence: TGTGCCGGCACCCTGGCGGGAGAGAATGAAAAACTGTTTTTT. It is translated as CAGTLAGENEKLFF.

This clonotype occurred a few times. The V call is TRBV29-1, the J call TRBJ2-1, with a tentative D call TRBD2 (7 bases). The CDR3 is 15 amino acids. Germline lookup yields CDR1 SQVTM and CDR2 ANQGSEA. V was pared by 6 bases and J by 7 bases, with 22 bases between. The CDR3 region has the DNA TGCAGCGTCGCCAAGAGTAGGGGGGGGCCGAATGAGCAGTTCTTC. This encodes CSVAKSRGGPNEQFF.

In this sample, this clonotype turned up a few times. The CDR3 bases are TGCAGTGCTAGAGATAGGAGGAGAACCACGCAGTATTTT. It is translated as CSARDRRRTTQYF. This chain connects TRBV20-1 to TRBJ2-3; tentative D call: TRBD2 (5 bases). Germline CDR1 and CDR2: DFQATT and SNEGSKA (reference sequence). Trimming removed 0 bases at V and 9 bases at J, with 13 bases between. CDR3 length: 13 amino acids.

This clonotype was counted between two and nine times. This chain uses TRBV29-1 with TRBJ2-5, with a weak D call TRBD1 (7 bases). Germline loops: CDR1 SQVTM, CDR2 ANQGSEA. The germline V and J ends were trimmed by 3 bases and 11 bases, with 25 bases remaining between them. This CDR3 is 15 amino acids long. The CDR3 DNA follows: TGCAGCGTTGATCGGTGGGCAGGGGGGAAGGATGAGCAGTACTTC. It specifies CSVDRWAGGKDEQYF.

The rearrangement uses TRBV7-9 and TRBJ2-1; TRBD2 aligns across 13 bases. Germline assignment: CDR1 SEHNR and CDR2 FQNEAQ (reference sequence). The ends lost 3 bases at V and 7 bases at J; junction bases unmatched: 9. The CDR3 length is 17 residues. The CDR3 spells CASSFGGLAGLRNEQFF. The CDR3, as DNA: TGTGCCAGCAGCTTTGGGGGACTAGCGGGGCTACGGAATGAGCAGTTCTTC.

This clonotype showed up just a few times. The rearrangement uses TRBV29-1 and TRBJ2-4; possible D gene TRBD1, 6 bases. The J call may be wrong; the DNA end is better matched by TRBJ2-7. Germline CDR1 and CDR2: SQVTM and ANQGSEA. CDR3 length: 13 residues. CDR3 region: CSVEARGRSEQYF. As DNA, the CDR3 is TGCAGCGTTGAAGCCAGGGGAAGGAGCGAGCAGTACTTC.

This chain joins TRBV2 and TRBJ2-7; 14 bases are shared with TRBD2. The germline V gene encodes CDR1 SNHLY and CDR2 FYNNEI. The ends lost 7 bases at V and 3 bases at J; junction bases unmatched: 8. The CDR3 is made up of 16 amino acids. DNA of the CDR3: TGTGCCAGCACCCCAGGGGGACTAGCGGGAGTCTACGAGCAGTACTTC. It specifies CASTPGGLAGVYEQYF.

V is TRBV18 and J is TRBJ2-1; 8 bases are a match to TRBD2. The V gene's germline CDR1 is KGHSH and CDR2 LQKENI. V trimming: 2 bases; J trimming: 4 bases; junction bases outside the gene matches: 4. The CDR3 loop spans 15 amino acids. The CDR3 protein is CASSPSGSGYNEQFF. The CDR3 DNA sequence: TGTGCCAGCTCACCAAGCGGGAGCGGGTACAATGAGCAGTTCTTC.

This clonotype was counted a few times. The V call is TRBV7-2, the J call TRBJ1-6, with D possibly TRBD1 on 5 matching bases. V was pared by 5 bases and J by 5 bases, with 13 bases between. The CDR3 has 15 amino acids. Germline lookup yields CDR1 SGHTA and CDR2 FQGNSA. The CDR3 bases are TGTGCCAGCAGCCCAGGACATTCTAATAATTCACCCCTCCACTTT. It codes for CASSPGHSNNSPLHF.

Here the CDR3 reads CSVAPSGGRRETQYF. In DNA form, the CDR3 reads TGCAGCGTCGCCCCGAGTGGCGGGAGGAGGGAGACCCAGTACTTC. The V gene is TRBV29-1, the J gene TRBJ2-5; the match to TRBD2 covers 8 bases. CDR3 length: 15 residues. V dropped 6 bases and J dropped 5; count of bases not matched to a gene: 14. The germline gives CDR1 SQVTM, CDR2 ANQGSEA.

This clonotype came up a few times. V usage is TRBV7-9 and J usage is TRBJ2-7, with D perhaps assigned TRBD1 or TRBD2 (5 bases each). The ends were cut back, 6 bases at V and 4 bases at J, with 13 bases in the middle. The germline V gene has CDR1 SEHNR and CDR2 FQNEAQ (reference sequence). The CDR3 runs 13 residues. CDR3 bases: TGTGCCAGCAGGGCCCGGGACCTATACGAGCAGTACTTC. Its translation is CASRARDLYEQYF.

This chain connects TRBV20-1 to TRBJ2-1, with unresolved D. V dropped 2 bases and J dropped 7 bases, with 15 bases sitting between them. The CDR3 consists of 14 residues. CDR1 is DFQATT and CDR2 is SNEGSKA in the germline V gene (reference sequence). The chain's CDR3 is CSARTRPSRNEQFF. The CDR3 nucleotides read TGCAGTGCTAGAACCCGGCCGAGTCGGAATGAGCAGTTCTTC.

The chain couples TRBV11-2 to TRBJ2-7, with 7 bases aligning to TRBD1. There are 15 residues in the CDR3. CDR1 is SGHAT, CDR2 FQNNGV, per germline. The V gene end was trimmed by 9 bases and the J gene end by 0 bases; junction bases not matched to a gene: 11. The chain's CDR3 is CASAQGVQFSYEQYF. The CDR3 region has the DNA TGTGCCAGTGCCCAGGGGGTCCAATTCTCCTACGAGCAGTACTTC.

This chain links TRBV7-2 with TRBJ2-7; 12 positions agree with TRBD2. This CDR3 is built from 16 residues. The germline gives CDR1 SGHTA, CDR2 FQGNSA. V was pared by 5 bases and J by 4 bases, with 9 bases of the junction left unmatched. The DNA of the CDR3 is TGTGCCAGCAGCCCCCCAACTAGCGGGAGGAGGTACGAGCAGTACTTC. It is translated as CASSPPTSGRRYEQYF.

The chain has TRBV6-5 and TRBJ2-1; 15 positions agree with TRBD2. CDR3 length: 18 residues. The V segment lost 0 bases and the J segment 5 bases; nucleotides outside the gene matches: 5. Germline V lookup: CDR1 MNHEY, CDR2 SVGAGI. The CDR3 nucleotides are TGTGCCAGCAGTTACTCGGGAGGACTAGCGGGAGGGGACAATGAGCAGTTCTTC. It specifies CASSYSGGLAGGDNEQFF.

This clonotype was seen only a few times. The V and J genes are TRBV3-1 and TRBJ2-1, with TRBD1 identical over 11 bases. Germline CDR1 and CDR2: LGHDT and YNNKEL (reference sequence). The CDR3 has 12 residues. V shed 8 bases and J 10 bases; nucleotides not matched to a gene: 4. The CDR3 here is CASEDRGREQFF. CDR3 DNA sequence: TGTGCCAGCGAGGACAGGGGGCGCGAGCAGTTCTTC.

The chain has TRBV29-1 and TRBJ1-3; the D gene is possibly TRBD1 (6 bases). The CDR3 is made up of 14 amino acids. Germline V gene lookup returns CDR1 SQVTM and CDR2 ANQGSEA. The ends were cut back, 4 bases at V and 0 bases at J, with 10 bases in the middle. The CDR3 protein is CSVVQGSSGNTIYF. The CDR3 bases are TGCAGCGTTGTGCAGGGGAGCTCTGGAAACACCATATATTTT.